The clone carrying this TCR beta chain was seen a few times. What it recognizes is unknown. The data were obtained in a study of early T cells in non-severe SARS-CoV-2 infection. About the study: Sequencing targeted bulk RNA from unsorted whole blood, leaving chains unpaired.

Trimming took 4 bases from V and 4 from J; bases not matched to a gene: 5. The CDR3 extends over 15 amino acids. CDR1 is SGHKS, CDR2 YYEKEE, per germline (reference sequence). Each cDNA molecule carried a unique molecular identifier. Using its own MiXCR run on the 5' RACE reads, TCRdb lists one record per CDR3 protein. The sample contains some 120,000 distinct CDR3 sequences, 14% to 15% of which appear only once. Notes on the study in general: Clonotype matching in VDJdb favored anti-spike CD8 responses and did not capture private and CD4 specificities.

The rearrangement joins TRBV5-5 to TRBJ2-5; TRBD2 matches 12 bases. The TCR originated in an adult who was a healthcare worker with PCR-confirmed SARS-CoV-2 infection or an uninfected control (not recorded which). Sequencing was carried out using whole blood. The CDR3 region is CASSPRLAGVETQYF. CDR3 coding DNA: TGTGCCAGCAGCCCGCGACTAGCGGGGGTAGAGACCCAGTACTTC. The whole variable domain, filled in from reference TRBV5-5 and TRBJ2-5, reads DAGVTQSPTHLIKTRGQQVTLRCSPISGHKSVSWYQQVLGQGPQFIFQYYEKEERGRGNFPDRFSARQFPNYSSELNVNALLLGDSALYLCASSPRLAGVETQYFGPGTRLLVL.